Following are 8 T cell receptor beta chains from one sample sequenced in a study of cytomegalovirus exposure and HLA in healthy donors. This PCR relied on a set of 60 Vbeta primers and 13 Jbeta primers. This table comes from immunoSEQ multiplex PCR, and its TCRdb copy is limited to in-frame clones, with some not included. Here the sample spans about 150,000 clones, about 76% being singletons. The sequenced sample was PBMCs. These receptors came from a human donor in good health.

V usage is TRBV19 and J usage is TRBJ2-3; D remains unclear. Trimming removed 3 bases at V and 9 bases at J, with 10 bases between. Per the germline V gene, CDR1 is LNHDA and CDR2 is SQIVND (reference sequence). The CDR3 consists of 12 residues. CDR3 DNA sequence: TGTGCCAGTAGTATGGAGCGTGGCACGCAGTATTTT. The encoded protein is CASSMERGTQYF.

The chain uses TRBV5-4 and TRBJ2-7, with D hard to call. The ends were cut back, 4 bases at V and 8 bases at J, with 16 bases in the middle. From germline, CDR1 is SGHNT and CDR2 YYREEE (reference sequence). CDR3 length: 13 amino acids. CDR3 DNA: TGTGCCAGCAGCCCCACTTTTGAGAGTCAGCAGTACTTC. Translating gives CASSPTFESQQYF.

The V call is TRBV5-4, the J call TRBJ1-1, with 8 bases lining up with TRBD1. V lost 3 bases to trimming and J lost 0 bases; unmatched junction nucleotides: 10. There are 17 residues in the CDR3. Germline V lookup: CDR1 SGHNT, CDR2 YYREEE (reference sequence). Written as DNA, the CDR3 is TGTGCCAGCAGCTCGGGTAACAGGGGGAGCCTGAACACTGAAGCTTTCTTT. Its protein product is CASSSGNRGSLNTEAFF.

The V and J genes are TRBV6-1 and TRBJ2-4; 8 nucleotides match TRBD2. This CDR3 spans 13 amino acids. The germline gives CDR1 MNHNS, CDR2 SASEGT. V lost 1 base, J lost 7 bases, and 0 bases stayed unmatched. The CDR3 sequence: CASSEGGGNIQYF. CDR3 DNA sequence: TGTGCCAGCAGTGAAGGCGGGGGGAACATTCAGTACTTC.

This clone came up a few times. This chain connects TRBV30 to TRBJ2-1; D may be TRBD2 (5 bases). CDR1 and CDR2 (germline): GTSNPN, SVGIG (reference sequence). The CDR3 extends over 13 amino acids. V was trimmed by 2 bases and J by 3 bases, leaving 8 bases between them. CDR3 protein: CAWSYGDYNEQFF. CDR3 bases: TGTGCCTGGAGTTACGGGGACTACAATGAGCAGTTCTTC. Full variable domain (remainder filled in from reference TRBV30 and TRBJ2-1): SQTIHQWPATLVQPVGSPLSLECTVEGTSNPNLYWYRQAAGRGLQLLFYSVGIGQISSEVPQNLSASRPQDRQFILSSKKLLLSDSGFYLCAWSYGDYNEQFFGPGTRLTVL.

This chain connects TRBV20-1 to TRBJ2-7; D is unresolved. V gave up 5 bases and J gave up 6 bases, with 11 bases separating them. CDR3 length equals 11 residues. Germline V CDR1 and CDR2: DFQATT, SNEGSKA (reference sequence). Written as DNA, the CDR3 is TGCAGTGCTCGGCGCGGTACCGAGCAGTACTTC. It yields the protein CSARRGTEQYF.

The chain employs TRBV5-1 and TRBJ2-1; 11 nucleotides line up with TRBD2. The trim removed 5 bases at V and 7 bases at J, leaving 11 bases unmatched. CDR1 SGHRS and CDR2 YFSETQ come from the germline V gene. CDR3 size: 16 residues. This CDR3 reads CASSWGRTSGRNEQFF. CDR3 nucleotide sequence: TGCGCCAGCAGTTGGGGCCGGACTAGCGGGCGGAATGAGCAGTTCTTC.

As concerns this clone: The sample holds other DNA sequences that translate to the same CDR3. The rearrangement uses TRBV7-2 and TRBJ1-1, with 7 bases matching TRBD1. The CDR3 extends over 14 amino acids. Per germline, CDR1 SGHTA and CDR2 FQGNSA. J was trimmed by 1 base and V by 2 bases; bases with no gene match: 1. In DNA, the CDR3 is TGTGCCAGCAGCTTAAGGGGGCAGAACACTGAAGCTTTCTTT. It yields the protein CASSLRGQNTEAFF.